This TCR beta chain was identified in a study of CD8 T cells in ankylosing spondylitis. General study results and limits: Earlier studies detected some motif variants in reactive arthritis synovial fluid and blood. What seemed typical of ankylosing spondylitis blood was a TCR beta motif built from several highly homologous variants. Relatively scarce in peripheral blood, disease-linked clones were CD8+.

This clonotype showed up many times. What it binds is not known. Quantitative 5'-RACE with molecular barcodes was used to make the TCR beta libraries. MiXCR was run by TCRdb on the 5' RACE reads, yielding one entry per CDR3 protein. The sample records a few hundred thousand distinct CDR3 sequences, 7% to 8% being singletons. V gave up 6 bases and J gave up 2 bases, with 5 bases separating them. The CDR3 covers 12 residues. Germline loops: CDR1 SNHLY, CDR2 FYNNEI. The chain joins TRBV2 to TRBJ2-1; maybe TRBD1 (5 bases). The receptor was derived from a male donor with ankylosing spondylitis. Sequencing was done on a sample of blood, either unsorted or a sorted T cell fraction (not recorded which). The CDR3 protein is CASRTAYNEQFF. DNA of the CDR3: TGTGCCAGCAGGACAGCCTACAATGAGCAGTTCTTC.